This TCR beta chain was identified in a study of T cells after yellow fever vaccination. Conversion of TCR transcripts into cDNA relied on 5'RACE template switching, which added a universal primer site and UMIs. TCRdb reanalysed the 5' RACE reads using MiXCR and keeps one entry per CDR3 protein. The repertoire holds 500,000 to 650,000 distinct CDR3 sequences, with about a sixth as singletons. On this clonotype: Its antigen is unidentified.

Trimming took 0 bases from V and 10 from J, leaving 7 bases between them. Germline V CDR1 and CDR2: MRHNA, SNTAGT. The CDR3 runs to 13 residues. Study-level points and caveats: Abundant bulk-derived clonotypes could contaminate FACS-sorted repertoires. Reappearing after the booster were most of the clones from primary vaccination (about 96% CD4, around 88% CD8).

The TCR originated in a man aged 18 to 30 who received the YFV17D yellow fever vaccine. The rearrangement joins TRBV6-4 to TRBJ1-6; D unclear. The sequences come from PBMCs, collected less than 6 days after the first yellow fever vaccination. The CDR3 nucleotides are TGTGCCAGCAGTGACTCGATGAGGTCACCCCTCCACTTT. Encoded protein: CASSDSMRSPLHF.